This T cell receptor beta chain was sequenced in a study of spatial heterogeneity in lung cancer. V was clipped by 4 bases and J by 11 bases; unmatched bases: 11. Germline CDR1 is SGDLS and CDR2 is YYNGEE. This CDR3 is 15 amino acids long. In the library, each TCR cDNA molecule bore its own unique molecular identifier. TCRdb re-called the 5' RACE reads through MiXCR, storing one row per CDR3 protein. The sample has around 63,000 distinct CDR3 sequences, 6.3% seen once; the top ten hold roughly 14%. Time point reported: sample taken at primary tumor resection. Sequencing covered unsorted whole RNA taken from tumor, nontumor lung or frozen PBMC.

The clonotype was recovered from a female donor with early-stage non-small cell lung cancer. The sequencing used PBMCs, collected at surgery. The rearrangement uses TRBV9 and TRBJ2-1, with 11 positions matching TRBD1. CDR3 nucleotides: TGTGCCAGCAGCTCTCGGACAGGGGGCTCCAGTAAGCAGTTCTTC. It translates to CASSSRTGGSSKQFF.